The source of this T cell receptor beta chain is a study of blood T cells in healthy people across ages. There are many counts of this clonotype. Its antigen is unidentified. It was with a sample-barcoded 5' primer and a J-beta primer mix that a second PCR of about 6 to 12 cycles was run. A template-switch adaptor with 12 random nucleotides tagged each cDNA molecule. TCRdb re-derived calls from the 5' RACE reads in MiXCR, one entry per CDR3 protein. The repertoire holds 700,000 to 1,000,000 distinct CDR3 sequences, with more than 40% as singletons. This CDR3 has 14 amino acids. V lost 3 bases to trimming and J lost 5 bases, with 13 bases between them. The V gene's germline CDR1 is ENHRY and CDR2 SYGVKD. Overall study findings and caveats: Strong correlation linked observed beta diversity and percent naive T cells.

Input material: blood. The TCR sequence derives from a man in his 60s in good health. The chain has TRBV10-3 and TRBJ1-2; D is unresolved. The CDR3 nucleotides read TGTGCCATCAGTGATCCGGGTTCGGGGTATGGCTACACCTTC. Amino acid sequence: CAISDPGSGYGYTF.